This T cell receptor (beta chain) was recovered during a study of beta chain features in type 1 diabetes. Study in general: All samples combined gave 107,917,701 sorted cells for examination.

V lost 3 bases and J lost 2; bases outside the gene matches: 3. The CDR3 is made up of 16 amino acids. Germline CDR1 reads SGDLS; CDR2 reads YYNGEE. About this clone: The antigen is not known.

Reverse transcription of all isolated RNA meant that expressed TCRB transcripts were sequenced. The repertoire was sequenced with immunoSEQ multiplex PCR; TCRdb's copy has only in-frame clones and lacks some. The sample records about 320,000 clones, 12% to 15% being singletons. Points from the study as a whole: Among patients with Type 1 diabetes, TCRB CDR3s were moderately but significantly shorter in every one of the four CD4+ subsets.

The chain uses TRBV9 and TRBJ2-1; 12 bases match TRBD2. The receptor was derived from a man aged 25-45 years in good health. The sequencing sample was made of central memory CD4+ T cells from blood. As DNA, the CDR3 is TGTGCCAGCAGCGAACGGACTAGCGGGACCTACAATGAGCAGTTCTTC. It specifies CASSERTSGTYNEQFF.